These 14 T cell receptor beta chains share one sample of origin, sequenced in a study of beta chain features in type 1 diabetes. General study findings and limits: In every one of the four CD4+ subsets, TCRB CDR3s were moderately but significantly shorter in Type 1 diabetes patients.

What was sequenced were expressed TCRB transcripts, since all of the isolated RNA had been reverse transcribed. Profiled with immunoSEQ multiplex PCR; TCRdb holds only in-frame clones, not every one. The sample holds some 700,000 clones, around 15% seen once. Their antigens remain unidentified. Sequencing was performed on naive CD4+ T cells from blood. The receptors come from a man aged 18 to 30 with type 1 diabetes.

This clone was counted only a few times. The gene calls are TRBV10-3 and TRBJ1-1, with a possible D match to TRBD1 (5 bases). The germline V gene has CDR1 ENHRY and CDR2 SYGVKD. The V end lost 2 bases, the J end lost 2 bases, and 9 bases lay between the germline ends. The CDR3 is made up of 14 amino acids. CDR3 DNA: TGTGCCATCAGTGAGGGGGCCTTTAACACTGAAGCTTTCTTT. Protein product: CAISEGAFNTEAFF.

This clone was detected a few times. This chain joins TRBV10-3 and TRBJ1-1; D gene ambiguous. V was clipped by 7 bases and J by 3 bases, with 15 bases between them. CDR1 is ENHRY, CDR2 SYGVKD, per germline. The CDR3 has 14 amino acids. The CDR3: CAIIMGPGDTEAFF. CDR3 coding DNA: TGTGCCATCATTATGGGCCCGGGCGACACTGAAGCTTTCTTT.

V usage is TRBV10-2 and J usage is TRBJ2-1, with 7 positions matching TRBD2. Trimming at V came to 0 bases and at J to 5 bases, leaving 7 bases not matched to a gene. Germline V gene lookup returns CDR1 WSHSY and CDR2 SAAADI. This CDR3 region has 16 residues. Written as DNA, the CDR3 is TGCGCCAGCAGTGAGTCGAAGCCCAGCGGGAACAATGAGCAGTTCTTC. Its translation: CASSESKPSGNNEQFF.

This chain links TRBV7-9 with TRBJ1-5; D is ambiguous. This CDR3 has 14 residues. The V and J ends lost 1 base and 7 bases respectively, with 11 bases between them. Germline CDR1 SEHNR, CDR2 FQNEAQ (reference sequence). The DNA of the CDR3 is TGTGCCAGCAGCTTAGACGGGCTCGGACAGCCCCAGCATTTT. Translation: CASSLDGLGQPQHF.

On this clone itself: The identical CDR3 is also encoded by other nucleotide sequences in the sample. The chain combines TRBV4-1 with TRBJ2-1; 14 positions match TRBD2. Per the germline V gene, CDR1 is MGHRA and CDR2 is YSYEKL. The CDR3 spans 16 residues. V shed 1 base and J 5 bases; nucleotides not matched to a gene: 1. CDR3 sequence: CASSQGLAGGNNEQFF. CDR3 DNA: TGCGCCAGCAGCCAAGGACTAGCGGGGGGGAACAATGAGCAGTTCTTC.

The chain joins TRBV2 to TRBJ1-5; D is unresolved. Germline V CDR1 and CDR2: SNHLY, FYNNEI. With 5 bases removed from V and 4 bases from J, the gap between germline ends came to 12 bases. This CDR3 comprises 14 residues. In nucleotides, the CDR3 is TGTGCCAGCAGTTCGCCAGGTGTGAATCAGCCCCAGCATTTT. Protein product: CASSSPGVNQPQHF.

CDR3: CASSSRGNSPLHF. In DNA, the CDR3 is TGTGCCAGCAGTTCTAGGGGTAATTCACCCCTCCACTTT. The chain has TRBV27 and TRBJ1-6; tentative D call: TRBD1 (5 bases). Germline V CDR1 and CDR2: MNHEY, SMNVEV (reference sequence). The CDR3 has 13 amino acids. Trimming pared 4 bases from V and 6 bases from J, leaving 7 bases between.

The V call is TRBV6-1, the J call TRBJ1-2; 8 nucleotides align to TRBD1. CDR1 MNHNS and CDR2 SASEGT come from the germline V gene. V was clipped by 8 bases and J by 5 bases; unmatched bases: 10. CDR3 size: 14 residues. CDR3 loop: CASSGTGDWYGYTF. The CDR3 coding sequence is TGTGCCAGCTCCGGGACAGGCGATTGGTATGGCTACACCTTC.

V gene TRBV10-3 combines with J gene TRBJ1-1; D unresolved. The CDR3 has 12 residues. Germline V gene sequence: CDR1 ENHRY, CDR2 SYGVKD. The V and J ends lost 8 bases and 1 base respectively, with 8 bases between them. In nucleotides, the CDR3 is TGTGCCATCCGGGGTTCGAACACTGAAGCTTTCTTT. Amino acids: CAIRGSNTEAFF.

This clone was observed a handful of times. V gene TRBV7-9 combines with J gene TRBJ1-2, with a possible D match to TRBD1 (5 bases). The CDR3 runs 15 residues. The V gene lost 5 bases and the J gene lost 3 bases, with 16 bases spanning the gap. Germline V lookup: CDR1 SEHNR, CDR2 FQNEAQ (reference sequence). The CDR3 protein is CASSPGRAQDYGYTF. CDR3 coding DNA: TGTGCCAGCAGCCCGGGCAGGGCACAGGACTATGGCTACACCTTC. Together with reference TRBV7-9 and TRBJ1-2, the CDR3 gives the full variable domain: DTGVSQNPRHKITKRGQNVTFRCDPISEHNRLYWYRQTLGQGPEFLTYFQNEAQLEKSRLLSDRFSAERPKGSFSTLEIQRTEQGDSAMYLCASSPGRAQDYGYTFGSGTRLTVV.

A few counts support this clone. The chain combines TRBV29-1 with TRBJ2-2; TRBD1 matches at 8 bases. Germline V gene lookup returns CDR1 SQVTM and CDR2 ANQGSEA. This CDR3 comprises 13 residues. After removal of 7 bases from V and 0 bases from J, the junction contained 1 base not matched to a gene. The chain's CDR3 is CSGQGPNTGELFF. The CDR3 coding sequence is TGCAGCGGACAGGGGCCGAACACCGGGGAGCTGTTTTTT.

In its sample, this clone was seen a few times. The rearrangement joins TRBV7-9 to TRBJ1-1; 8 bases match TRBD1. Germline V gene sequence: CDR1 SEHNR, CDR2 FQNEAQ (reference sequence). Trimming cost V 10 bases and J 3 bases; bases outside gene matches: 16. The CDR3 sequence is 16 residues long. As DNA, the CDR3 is TGTGCCACCCAAGGCCAGGGGGCAGGCTTGGACACTGAAGCTTTCTTT. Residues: CATQGQGAGLDTEAFF.

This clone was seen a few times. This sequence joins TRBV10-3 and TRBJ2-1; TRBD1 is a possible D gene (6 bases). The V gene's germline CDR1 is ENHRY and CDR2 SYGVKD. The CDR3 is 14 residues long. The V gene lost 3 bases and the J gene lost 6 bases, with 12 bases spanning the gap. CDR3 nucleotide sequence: TGTGCCATCAGTGACAGGGGTGGGAGCAATGAGCAGTTCTTC. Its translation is CAISDRGGSNEQFF.

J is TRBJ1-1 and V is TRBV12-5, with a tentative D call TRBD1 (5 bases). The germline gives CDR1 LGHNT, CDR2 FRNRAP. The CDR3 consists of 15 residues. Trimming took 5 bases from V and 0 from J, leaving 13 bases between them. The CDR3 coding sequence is TGTGCTAGTGGTGGCGACGGGACGCTGAACACTGAAGCTTTCTTT. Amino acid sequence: CASGGDGTLNTEAFF.